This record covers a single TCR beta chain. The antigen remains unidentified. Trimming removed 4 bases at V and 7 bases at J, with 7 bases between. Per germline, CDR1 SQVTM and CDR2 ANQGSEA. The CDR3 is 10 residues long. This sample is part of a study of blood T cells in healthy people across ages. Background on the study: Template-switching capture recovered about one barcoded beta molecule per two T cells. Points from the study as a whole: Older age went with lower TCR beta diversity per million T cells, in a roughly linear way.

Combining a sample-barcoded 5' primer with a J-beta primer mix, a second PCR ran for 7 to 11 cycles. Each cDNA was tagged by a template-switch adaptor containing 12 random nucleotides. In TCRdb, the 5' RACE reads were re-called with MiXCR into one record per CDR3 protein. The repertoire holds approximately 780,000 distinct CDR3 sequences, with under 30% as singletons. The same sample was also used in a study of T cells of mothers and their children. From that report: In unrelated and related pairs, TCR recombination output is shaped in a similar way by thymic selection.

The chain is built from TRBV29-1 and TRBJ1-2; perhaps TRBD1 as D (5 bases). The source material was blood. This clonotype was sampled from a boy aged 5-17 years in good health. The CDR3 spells CSVGGVGYTF. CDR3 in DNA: TGCAGCGTTGGAGGGGTTGGCTACACCTTC.